Reported below is one T cell receptor beta chain. Its target is unknown. This sample is drawn from a study of cytomegalovirus exposure and HLA in healthy donors. The V and J ends lost 2 bases and 5 bases, in that order; junction bases with no gene match: 8. Germline CDR1 is MGHRA and CDR2 is YSYEKL. The CDR3 covers 16 residues. The primer mix had 60 Vbeta and 13 Jbeta primers. Sequencing was performed with immunoSEQ multiplex PCR; in TCRdb, only in-frame clones are kept and a portion is missing. The sample carries approximately 260,000 clones, around 90% recorded once. Study-wide points: One variant, a missense change in DCLRE1C, was linked in a later analysis to TCR beta V- and J-gene trimming. A later analysis linked 15,000 to 20,000 TCR beta sequences to HLA alleles at 0.05 false discovery rate. CMV antigen specificity of a few CMV-associated chains was confirmed in vitro. Among immune exposure information, only CMV serostatus was available.

V is TRBV4-1 and J is TRBJ2-1, with TRBD1 matching over 8 bases. The TCR sequence derives from a girl aged 2-15 years in good health and CMV-seronegative. Sample: PBMCs. CDR3 loop: CASSQFPGQEDNEQFF. For the CDR3, the DNA is TGCGCCAGCAGCCAATTCCCGGGACAGGAGGACAATGAGCAGTTCTTC.